This passage covers 2 T cell receptor beta chains from one sample sequenced in a study of T cell responses to AZD1222 COVID-19 vaccine. The data were produced by immunoSEQ multiplex PCR, yet TCRdb's version contains in-frame clones alone and is incomplete. Here the sample spans about 170,000 clones, roughly 92% being singletons. The starting material was peripheral blood, obtained on day 0 of AZD1222 vaccination. These receptors came from an adult in good health.

This clone has a single count. V gene TRBV5-1 combines with J gene TRBJ2-1; D perhaps matches TRBD2 (5 bases). From germline, CDR1 is SGHRS and CDR2 YFSETQ. Trimming left V 0 bases short and J 6 bases short, with 10 bases between. The CDR3 length is 14 residues. CDR3 in amino acids: CASSLAQRVNEQFF. The CDR3 nucleotides read TGCGCCAGCAGCTTGGCCCAGAGGGTCAATGAGCAGTTCTTC.

The chain couples TRBV4-1 to TRBJ2-1; 9 bases are a match to TRBD2. The CDR3 length is 13 residues. Germline CDR1 is MGHRA and CDR2 is YSYEKL. Losses at the gene ends were 6 bases for V and 7 bases for J; bases not matched to a gene: 4. CDR3 bases: TGCGCCAGCAGATCGGGACTAGCAAATGAGCAGTTCTTC. It translates to CASRSGLANEQFF.